This TCR beta chain comes out of a study of T cell responses to AZD1222 COVID-19 vaccine. Repertoires were generated with immunoSEQ multiplex PCR, while TCRdb's copy carries only in-frame clones and drops some. The data show about 120,000 clones, roughly 90% seen once. The sequence came from an adult in good health. Sequenced here: peripheral blood, sampled on day 0 of AZD1222 vaccination.

The CDR3 here is CASSQYQGVWNSPLHF. In DNA form, the CDR3 reads TGTGCCAGCAGCCAGTATCAAGGGGTATGGAATTCACCCCTCCACTTT. V is TRBV3-1 (or the pseudogene TRBV3-2) and J is TRBJ1-6, with D tentatively TRBD1 (5 bases). The germline V and J ends were trimmed by 3 bases and 7 bases, with 16 bases remaining between them. The germline V gene has CDR1 LGHDT and CDR2 YNNKEL (reference sequence). The CDR3 runs 16 residues.